What follows are 13 T cell receptor beta chains derived from one specimen sequenced in a study of cytomegalovirus exposure and HLA in healthy donors. The PCR was carried out with 60 Vbeta primers and 13 Jbeta primers. Sequencing used immunoSEQ multiplex PCR; TCRdb keeps in-frame clones, though not all of them. The sample consists of 120,000 or so clones, around 80% of them appearing once. Material for sequencing was PBMCs. These receptors were taken from a man aged 30-40 years in good health and CMV-seropositive.

CDR3 coding DNA: TGTGCCAGCAGTTTGAGGGTGGCAATCGACTACGAGCAGTACTTC. Translated, it gives CASSLRVAIDYEQYF. The rearrangement joins TRBV27 to TRBJ2-7, with D possibly matching TRBD2 (5 bases). V lost 3 bases and J lost 3, with 15 bases in between. Germline-derived CDR1 and CDR2 are MNHEY and SMNVEV (reference sequence). This CDR3 contains 15 residues.

The rearrangement joins TRBV7-8 to TRBJ2-1, with 9 nucleotides matching TRBD2. The CDR3 consists of 17 residues. Trimming removed 0 bases from V and 3 bases from J; junction bases left unmatched: 6. Germline V CDR1 and CDR2: SGHVS, FQNEAQ. Written as DNA, the CDR3 is TGTGCCAGCAGCTTAGCTGGCGGGAGGGGAGTCTACAATGAGCAGTTCTTC. Protein product: CASSLAGGRGVYNEQFF.

V and J are TRBV10-3 and TRBJ2-3; 10 bases line up with TRBD2. J lost 3 bases, V lost 6 bases, and 3 bases had no gene match. CDR3 length: 14 residues. Germline V gives CDR1 ENHRY, CDR2 SYGVKD. The CDR3: CAISLAGVTDTQYF. In DNA form, the CDR3 reads TGTGCCATCAGCCTAGCGGGAGTGACAGATACGCAGTATTTT.

This chain links TRBV7-8 with TRBJ2-4; D remains ambiguous. V was shortened by 6 bases and J by 3 bases, with 6 bases between the two germline ends. Germline-derived CDR1 and CDR2 are SGHVS and FQNEAQ. The CDR3 is made up of 12 amino acids. CDR3 nucleotides: TGTGCCAGCAGTAACGGCAAAAACATTCAGTACTTC. Its translation: CASSNGKNIQYF.

V gene TRBV5-1 combines with J gene TRBJ2-5; tentatively, D is TRBD2 (5 bases). Per germline, CDR1 SGHRS and CDR2 YFSETQ. Trimming left V 4 bases short and J 4 bases short, with 11 bases between. The length of the CDR3 is 13 residues. The CDR3 loop reads CASSRTARETQYF. In DNA form, the CDR3 reads TGCGCCAGCAGCAGGACTGCAAGAGAGACCCAGTACTTC.

This chain links TRBV9 with TRBJ1-3; D is unresolved. Germline CDR1 and CDR2: SGDLS and YYNGEE. The CDR3 is 16 residues long. V was cut by 4 bases and J by 0 bases, with 14 bases left in between. The DNA of the CDR3 is TGTGCCAGCAGCCTCCAGTATATCGCCTCTGGAAACACCATATATTTT. This sequence encodes CASSLQYIASGNTIYF.

The V and J genes are TRBV29-1 and TRBJ2-7; 7 bases agree with TRBD2. The V and J ends lost 6 bases and 0 bases, in that order; junction bases with no gene match: 5. From germline, CDR1 is SQVTM and CDR2 ANQGSEA. The CDR3 sequence is 13 residues long. CDR3 DNA: TGCAGCGTACTAGCGCCGAGCTCCTACGAGCAGTACTTC. This gives the protein CSVLAPSSYEQYF.

The chain joins TRBV7-2 to TRBJ2-1; TRBD2 matches at 7 bases. CDR1 and CDR2 (germline): SGHTA, FQGNSA. Trimming took 2 bases from V and 4 from J; bases not matched to a gene: 8. The CDR3 contains 16 residues. CDR3 amino acids: CASSLNPGTIYNEQFF. The DNA of the CDR3 is TGTGCCAGCAGCTTAAACCCGGGGACTATTTACAATGAGCAGTTCTTC.

V usage is TRBV7-8 and J usage is TRBJ1-5, with D perhaps matching TRBD1 (5 bases). The CDR3 runs 14 residues. The V end lost 4 bases, the J end lost 7 bases, and 14 bases lay between the germline ends. CDR1 is SGHVS, CDR2 FQNEAQ, per germline. The CDR3 sequence: CASSSFGGGQPQHF. CDR3 DNA sequence: TGTGCCAGCAGCTCGTTCGGGGGTGGGCAGCCCCAGCATTTT.

This chain joins TRBV28 and TRBJ1-2; 10 positions match TRBD1. CDR3 length: 13 residues. The V and J ends lost 6 bases and 5 bases, in that order; junction bases with no gene match: 3. Germline assignment: CDR1 MDHEN and CDR2 SYDVKM. In DNA, the CDR3 is TGTGCCAGCAGGGTGGGACAGGGGTATGGCTACACCTTC. It yields the protein CASRVGQGYGYTF.

For this clone: One junction end does not reproduce the germline sequence, and a read error may be involved. The rearrangement joins TRBV29-1 to TRBJ2-7, with TRBD2 matching 14 bases. Germline lookup yields CDR1 SQVTM and CDR2 ANQGSEA. The CDR3 is 13 amino acids. The CDR3 DNA reads TGCAGCGTTGGGGGACTAGCGGGAGAGACGATTGGGTTC. It is translated as CSVGGLAGETIGF.

This clone showed up just a few times. V and J are TRBV5-1 and TRBJ2-1, with D unclear. Germline V lookup: CDR1 SGHRS, CDR2 YFSETQ. The germline V and J ends were trimmed by 0 bases and 9 bases, with 10 bases remaining between them. This CDR3 region has 13 residues. The CDR3 sequence: CASSLDDLGEQFF. CDR3 nucleotide sequence: TGCGCCAGCAGCTTGGATGACTTGGGTGAGCAGTTCTTC. Variable domain in full (rest from reference TRBV5-1 and TRBJ2-1): KAGVTQTPRYLIKTRGQQVTLSCSPISGHRSVSWYQQTPGQGLQFLFEYFSETQRNKGNFPGRFSGRQFSNSRSEMNVSTLELGDSALYLCASSLDDLGEQFFGPGTRLTVL.

In its sample, this clone was seen a few times. This chain uses TRBV28 with TRBJ2-5, with D possibly matching TRBD1 (8 bases). Trimming left V 7 bases short and J 2 bases short, with 14 bases between. Germline CDR1 reads MDHEN; CDR2 reads SYDVKM. The CDR3 runs 14 residues. The CDR3 region is CASKGGTGQETQYF. The CDR3, as DNA: TGTGCCAGCAAGGGGGGGACAGGACAAGAGACCCAGTACTTC.